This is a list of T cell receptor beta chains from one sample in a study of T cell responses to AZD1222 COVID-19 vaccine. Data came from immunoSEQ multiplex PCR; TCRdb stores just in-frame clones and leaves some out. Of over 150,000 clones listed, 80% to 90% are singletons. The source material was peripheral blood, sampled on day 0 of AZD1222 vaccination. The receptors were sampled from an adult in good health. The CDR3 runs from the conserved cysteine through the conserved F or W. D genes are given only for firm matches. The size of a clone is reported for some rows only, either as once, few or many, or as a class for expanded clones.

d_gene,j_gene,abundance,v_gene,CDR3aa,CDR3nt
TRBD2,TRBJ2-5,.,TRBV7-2,CASSLDTSSGRTQYF,TGTGCCAGCAGCTTAGATACGTCTAGCGGGCGGACCCAGTACTTC
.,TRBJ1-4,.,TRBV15,CATSRRDEKLFF,TGTGCCACCAGCAGGCGGGATGAAAAACTGTTTTTT
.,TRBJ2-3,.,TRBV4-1,CASSPQSWASTDTQYF,TGCGCCAGCAGCCCCCAGTCTTGGGCTAGCACAGATACGCAGTATTTT
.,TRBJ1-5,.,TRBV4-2,CASSQDRGDQPQHF,TGTGCCAGCAGCCAAGATCGGGGAGATCAGCCCCAGCATTTT
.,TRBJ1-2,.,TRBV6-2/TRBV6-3,CASSYGSLYGYTF,TGTGCCAGCAGTTACGGCAGCCTCTATGGCTACACCTTC
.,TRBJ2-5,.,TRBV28,CASSPPGRPTQETQYF,TGTGCCAGCAGTCCACCTGGAAGGCCCACCCAAGAGACCCAGTACTTC
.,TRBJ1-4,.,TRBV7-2,CASEGGDEKLFF,TGTGCCAGCGAAGGGGGGGATGAAAAACTGTTTTTT
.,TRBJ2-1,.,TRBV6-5,CASSYSRENNEQFF,TGTGCCAGCAGTTACTCGAGGGAGAACAATGAGCAGTTCTTC
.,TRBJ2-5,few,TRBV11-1,CASSPRVSRRQETQYF,TGTGCCAGCAGCCCACGTGTGTCCCGGAGACAAGAGACCCAGTACTTC
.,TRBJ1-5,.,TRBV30,CAWSVLEGNQPQHF,TGTGCCTGGAGTGTACTTGAAGGGAATCAGCCCCAGCATTTT